Sequencing of this TCR beta chain was carried out in a study of T cells in Graves' hyperthyroidism and ophthalmopathy. Study summary: Peripheral blood was acquired at first diagnosis, ahead of any therapy whatsoever.

V gave up 6 bases and J gave up 3 bases, with 8 bases separating them. The CDR3 has 12 residues. Germline lookup yields CDR1 MNHEY and CDR2 SVGEGT. The TCR beta CDR3 regions underwent amplification using RNA transcripts as the source. HTBI primers were used for first-round RT-PCR of the TCR CDR3. MiXCR was run by TCRdb on the multiplex PCR reads, yielding one entry per CDR3 protein. The sample holds over 550,000 distinct CDR3 sequences; over 15% are singletons and the top ten take around 18%. PBMCs were collected from an approximately 10 ml volume of fresh peripheral blood. This clonotype was counted a few times.

Sequenced: blood. The receptor comes from a woman aged 18-30 years with Graves' hyperthyroidism. This rearrangement joins TRBV6-2 or TRBV6-3 to TRBJ1-1; D remains ambiguous. CDR3 sequence reads: CASRLPDTEAFF. CDR3 nucleotide sequence: TGTGCCAGCAGACTACCGGACACTGAAGCTTTCTTT.